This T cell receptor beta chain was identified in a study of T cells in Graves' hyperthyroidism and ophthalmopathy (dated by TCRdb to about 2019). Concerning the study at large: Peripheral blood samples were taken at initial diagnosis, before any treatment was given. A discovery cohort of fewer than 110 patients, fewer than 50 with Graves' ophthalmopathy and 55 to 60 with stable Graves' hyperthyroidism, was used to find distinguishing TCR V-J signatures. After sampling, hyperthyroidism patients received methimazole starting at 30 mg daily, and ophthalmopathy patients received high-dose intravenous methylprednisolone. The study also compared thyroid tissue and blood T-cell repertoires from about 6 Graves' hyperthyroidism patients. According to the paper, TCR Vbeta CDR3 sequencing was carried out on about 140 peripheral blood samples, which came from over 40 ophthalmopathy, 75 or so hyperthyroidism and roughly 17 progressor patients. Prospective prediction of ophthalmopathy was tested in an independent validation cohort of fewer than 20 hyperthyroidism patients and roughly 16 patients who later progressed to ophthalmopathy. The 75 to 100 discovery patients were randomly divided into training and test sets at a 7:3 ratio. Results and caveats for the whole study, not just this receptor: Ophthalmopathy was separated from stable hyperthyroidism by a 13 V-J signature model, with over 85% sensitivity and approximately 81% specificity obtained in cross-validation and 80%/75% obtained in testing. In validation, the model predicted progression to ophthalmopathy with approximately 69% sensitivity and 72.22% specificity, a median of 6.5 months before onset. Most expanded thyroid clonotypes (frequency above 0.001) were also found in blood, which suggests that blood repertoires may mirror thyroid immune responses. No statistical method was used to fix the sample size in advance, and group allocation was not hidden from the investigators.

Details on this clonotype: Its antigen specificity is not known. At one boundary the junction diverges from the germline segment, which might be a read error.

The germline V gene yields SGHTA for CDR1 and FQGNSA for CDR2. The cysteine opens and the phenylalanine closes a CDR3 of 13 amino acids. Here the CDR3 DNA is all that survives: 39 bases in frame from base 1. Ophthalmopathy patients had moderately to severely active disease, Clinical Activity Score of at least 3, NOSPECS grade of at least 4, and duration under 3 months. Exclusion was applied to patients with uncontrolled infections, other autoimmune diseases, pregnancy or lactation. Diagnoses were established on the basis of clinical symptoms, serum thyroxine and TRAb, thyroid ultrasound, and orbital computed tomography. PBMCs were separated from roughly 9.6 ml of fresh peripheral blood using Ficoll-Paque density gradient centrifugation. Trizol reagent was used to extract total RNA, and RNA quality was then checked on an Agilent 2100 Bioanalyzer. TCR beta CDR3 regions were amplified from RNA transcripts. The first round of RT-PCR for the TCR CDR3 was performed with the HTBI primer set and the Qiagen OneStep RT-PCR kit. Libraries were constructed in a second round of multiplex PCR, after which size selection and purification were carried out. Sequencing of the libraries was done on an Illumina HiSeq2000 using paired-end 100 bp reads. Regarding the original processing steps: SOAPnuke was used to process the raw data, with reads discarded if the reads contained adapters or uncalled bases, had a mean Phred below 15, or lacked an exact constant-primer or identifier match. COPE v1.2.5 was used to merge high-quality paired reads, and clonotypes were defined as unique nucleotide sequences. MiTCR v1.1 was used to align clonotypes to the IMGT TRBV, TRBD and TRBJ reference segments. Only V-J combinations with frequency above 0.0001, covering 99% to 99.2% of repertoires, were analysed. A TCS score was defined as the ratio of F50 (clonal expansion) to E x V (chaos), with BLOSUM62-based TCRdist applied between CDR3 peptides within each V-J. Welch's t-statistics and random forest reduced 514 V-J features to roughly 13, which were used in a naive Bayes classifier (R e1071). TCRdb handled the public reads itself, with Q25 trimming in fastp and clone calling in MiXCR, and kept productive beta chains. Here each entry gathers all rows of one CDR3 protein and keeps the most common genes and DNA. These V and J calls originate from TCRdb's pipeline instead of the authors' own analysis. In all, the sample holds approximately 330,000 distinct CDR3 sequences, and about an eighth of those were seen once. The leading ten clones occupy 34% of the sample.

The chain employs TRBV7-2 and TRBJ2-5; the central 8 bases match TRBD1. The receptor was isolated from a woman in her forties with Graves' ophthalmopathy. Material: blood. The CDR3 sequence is CASSSDREETQCF. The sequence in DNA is TGTGCCAGCAGCTCGGACAGGGAAGAGACCCAGTGCTTC.